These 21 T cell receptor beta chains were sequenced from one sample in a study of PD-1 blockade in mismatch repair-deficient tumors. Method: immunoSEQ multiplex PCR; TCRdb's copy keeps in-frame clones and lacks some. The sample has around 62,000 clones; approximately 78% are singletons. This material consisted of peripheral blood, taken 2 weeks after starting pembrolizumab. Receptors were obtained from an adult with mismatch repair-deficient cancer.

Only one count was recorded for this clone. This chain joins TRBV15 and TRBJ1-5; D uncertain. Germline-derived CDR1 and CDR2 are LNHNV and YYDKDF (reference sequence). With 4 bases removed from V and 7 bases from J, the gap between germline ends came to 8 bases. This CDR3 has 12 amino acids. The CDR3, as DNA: TGTGCCACCAGCAATCCTGGCCAGCCCCAGCATTTT. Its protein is CATSNPGQPQHF.

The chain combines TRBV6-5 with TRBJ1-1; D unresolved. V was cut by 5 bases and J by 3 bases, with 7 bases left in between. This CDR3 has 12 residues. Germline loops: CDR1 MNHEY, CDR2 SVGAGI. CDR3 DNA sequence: TGTGCCAGCAGTAGGACGGACACTGAAGCTTTCTTT. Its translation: CASSRTDTEAFF.

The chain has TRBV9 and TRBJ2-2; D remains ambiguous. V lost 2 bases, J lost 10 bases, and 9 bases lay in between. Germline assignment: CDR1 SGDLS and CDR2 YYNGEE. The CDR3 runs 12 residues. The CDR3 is CASSVSPMELFF. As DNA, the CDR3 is TGTGCCAGCAGCGTCTCCCCTATGGAGCTGTTTTTT.

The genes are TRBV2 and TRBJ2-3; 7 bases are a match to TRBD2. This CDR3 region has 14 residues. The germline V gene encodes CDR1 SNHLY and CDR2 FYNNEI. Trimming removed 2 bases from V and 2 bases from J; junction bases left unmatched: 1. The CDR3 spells CASSETSATDTQYF. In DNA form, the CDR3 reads TGTGCCAGCAGTGAAACTAGCGCCACAGATACGCAGTATTTT.

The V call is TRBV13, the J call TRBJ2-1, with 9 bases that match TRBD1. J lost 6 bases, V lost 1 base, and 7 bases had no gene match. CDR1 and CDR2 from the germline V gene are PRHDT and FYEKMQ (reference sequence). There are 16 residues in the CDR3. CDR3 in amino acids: CASSLVAGTGRNEQFF. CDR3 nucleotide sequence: TGTGCCAGCAGCTTAGTCGCCGGGACAGGGCGCAATGAGCAGTTCTTC.

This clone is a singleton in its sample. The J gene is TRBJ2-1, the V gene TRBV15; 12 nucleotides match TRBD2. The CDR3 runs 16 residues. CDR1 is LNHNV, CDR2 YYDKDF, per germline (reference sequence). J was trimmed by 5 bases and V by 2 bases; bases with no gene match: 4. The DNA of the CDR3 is TGTGCCACCAGCAGATCCAGGACTAGCGGGAACAATGAGCAGTTCTTC. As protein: CATSRSRTSGNNEQFF.

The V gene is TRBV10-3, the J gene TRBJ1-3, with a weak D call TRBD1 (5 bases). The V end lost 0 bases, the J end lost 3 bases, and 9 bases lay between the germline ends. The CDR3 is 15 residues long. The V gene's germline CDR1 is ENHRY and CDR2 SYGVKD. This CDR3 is CAISESSRVGNTIYF. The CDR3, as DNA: TGTGCCATCAGTGAGTCGAGCAGGGTTGGAAACACCATATATTTT.

The CDR3 spells CASSHGTAIIYEQYF. The CDR3 DNA is TGCGCCAGCAGCCACGGGACAGCGATAATCTACGAGCAGTACTTC. This sequence joins TRBV4-1 and TRBJ2-7, with 7 positions matching TRBD1. The CDR3 sequence is 15 residues long. V was clipped by 3 bases and J by 3 bases; unmatched bases: 8. Germline values: CDR1 MGHRA, CDR2 YSYEKL.

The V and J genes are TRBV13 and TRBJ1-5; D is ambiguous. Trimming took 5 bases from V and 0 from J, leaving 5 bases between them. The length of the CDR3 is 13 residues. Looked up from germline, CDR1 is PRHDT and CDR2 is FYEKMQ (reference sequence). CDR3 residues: CASSQYSNQPQHF. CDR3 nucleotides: TGTGCCAGCAGCCAGTATAGCAATCAGCCCCAGCATTTT.

CDR3 sequence: CASSGTGGTDTQYF. The CDR3 DNA is TGCGCCAGCAGCGGGACGGGAGGCACAGATACGCAGTATTTT. The chain carries TRBV5-1 and TRBJ2-3; D perhaps matches TRBD2 (6 bases). CDR1 is SGHRS and CDR2 is YFSETQ in the germline V gene. CDR3 length: 14 amino acids. V lost 4 bases and J 1 base, leaving 10 bases between the germline ends. Supplemented by reference TRBV5-1 and TRBJ2-3, the full variable domain reads KAGVTQTPRYLIKTRGQQVTLSCSPISGHRSVSWYQQTPGQGLQFLFEYFSETQRNKGNFPGRFSGRQFSNSRSEMNVSTLELGDSALYLCASSGTGGTDTQYFGPGTRLTVL.

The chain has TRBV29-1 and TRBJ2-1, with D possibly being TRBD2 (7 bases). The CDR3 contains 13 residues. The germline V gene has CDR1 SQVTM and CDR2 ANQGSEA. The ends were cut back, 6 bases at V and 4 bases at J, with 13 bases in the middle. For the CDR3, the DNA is TGCAGCGTCGGGGGGACACCGTACAATGAGCAGTTCTTC. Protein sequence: CSVGGTPYNEQFF.

As DNA, the CDR3 is TGTGCCAGCAGTGAAGGCCCCTCTGCGGGGAGCATTCAGTACTTC. This gives the protein CASSEGPSAGSIQYF. V usage is TRBV6-1 and J usage is TRBJ2-4; D may be TRBD2 (6 bases). The germline V gene has CDR1 MNHNS and CDR2 SASEGT. CDR3 size: 15 residues. V dropped 1 base and J dropped 9 bases, with 16 bases sitting between them.

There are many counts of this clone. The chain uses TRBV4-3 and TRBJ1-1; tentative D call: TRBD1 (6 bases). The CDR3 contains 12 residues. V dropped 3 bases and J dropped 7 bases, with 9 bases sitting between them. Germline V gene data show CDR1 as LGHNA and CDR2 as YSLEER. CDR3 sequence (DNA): TGCGCCAGCAGCCACCTAGGGGGTGAAGCTTTCTTT. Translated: CASSHLGGEAFF.

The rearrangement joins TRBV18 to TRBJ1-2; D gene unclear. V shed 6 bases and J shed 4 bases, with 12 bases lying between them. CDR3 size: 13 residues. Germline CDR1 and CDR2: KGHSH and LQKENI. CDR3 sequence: CASSWPDLYGYTF. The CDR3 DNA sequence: TGTGCCAGCTCGTGGCCGGACCTCTATGGCTACACCTTC.

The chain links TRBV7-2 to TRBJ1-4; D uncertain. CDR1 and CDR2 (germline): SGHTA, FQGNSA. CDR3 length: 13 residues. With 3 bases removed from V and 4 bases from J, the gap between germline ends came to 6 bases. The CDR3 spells CASSLLRNEKLFF. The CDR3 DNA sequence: TGTGCCAGCAGCTTGCTTCGTAATGAAAAACTGTTTTTT.

CDR3 amino acids: CASSSSQGSHNEQFF. CDR3 in DNA: TGTGCCAGCAGCTCCTCACAGGGGTCCCACAATGAGCAGTTCTTC. The chain is built from TRBV7-2 and TRBJ2-1; 7 nucleotides align to TRBD1. This CDR3 contains 15 residues. Looked up from germline, CDR1 is SGHTA and CDR2 is FQGNSA. The V and J ends lost 4 bases and 5 bases, in that order; junction bases with no gene match: 8.

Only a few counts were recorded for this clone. CDR3 amino acids: CASSLARDGSEQYF. The CDR3, as DNA: TGTGCCAGCAGCTTGGCTCGGGACGGTAGCGAGCAGTACTTC. The chain recombines TRBV5-4 with TRBJ2-7, with D possibly being TRBD1 or TRBD2 (5 bases each). The length of the CDR3 is 14 residues. Germline V CDR1 and CDR2: SGHNT, YYREEE (reference sequence). V lost 0 bases, J lost 6 bases, and 13 bases lay in between.

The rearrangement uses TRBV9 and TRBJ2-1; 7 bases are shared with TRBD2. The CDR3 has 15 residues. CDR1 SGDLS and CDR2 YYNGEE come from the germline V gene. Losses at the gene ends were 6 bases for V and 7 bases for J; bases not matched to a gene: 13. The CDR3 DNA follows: TGTGCCAGCACCCTTGGGGGGGAGGGTAATAATGAGCAGTTCTTC. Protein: CASTLGGEGNNEQFF.

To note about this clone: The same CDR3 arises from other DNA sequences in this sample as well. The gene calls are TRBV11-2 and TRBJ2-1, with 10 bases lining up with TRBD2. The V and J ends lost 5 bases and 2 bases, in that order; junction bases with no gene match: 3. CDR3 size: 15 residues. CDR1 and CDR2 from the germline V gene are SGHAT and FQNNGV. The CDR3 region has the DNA TGTGCCAGCAGCCGGACTAGCGGAACCTACAATGAGCAGTTCTTC. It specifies CASSRTSGTYNEQFF.

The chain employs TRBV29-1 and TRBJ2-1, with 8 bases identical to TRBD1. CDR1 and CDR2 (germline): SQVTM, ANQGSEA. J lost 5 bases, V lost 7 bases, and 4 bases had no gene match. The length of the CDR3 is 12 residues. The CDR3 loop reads CSARTGNNEQFF. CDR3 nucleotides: TGCAGCGCCCGGACAGGGAACAATGAGCAGTTCTTC.

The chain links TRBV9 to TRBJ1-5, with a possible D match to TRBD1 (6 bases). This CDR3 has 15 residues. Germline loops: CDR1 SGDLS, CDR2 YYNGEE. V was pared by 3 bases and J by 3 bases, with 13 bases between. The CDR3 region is CASSGRDRPNQPQHF. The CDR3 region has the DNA TGTGCCAGCAGCGGGAGAGACAGGCCCAATCAGCCCCAGCATTTT.